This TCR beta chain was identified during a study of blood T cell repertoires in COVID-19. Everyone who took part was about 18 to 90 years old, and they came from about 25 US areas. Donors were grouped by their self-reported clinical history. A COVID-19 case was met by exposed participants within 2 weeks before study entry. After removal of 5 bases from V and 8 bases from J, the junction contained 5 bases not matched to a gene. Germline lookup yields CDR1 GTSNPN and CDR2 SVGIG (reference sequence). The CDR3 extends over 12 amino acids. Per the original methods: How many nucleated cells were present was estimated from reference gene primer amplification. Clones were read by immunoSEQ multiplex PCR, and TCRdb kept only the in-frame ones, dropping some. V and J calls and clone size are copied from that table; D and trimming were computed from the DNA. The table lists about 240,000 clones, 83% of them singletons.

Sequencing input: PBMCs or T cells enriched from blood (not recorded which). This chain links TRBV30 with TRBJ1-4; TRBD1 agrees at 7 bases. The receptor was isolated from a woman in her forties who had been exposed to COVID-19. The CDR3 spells CAWDGTAEKLFF. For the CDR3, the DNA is TGTGCCTGGGACGGGACAGCAGAAAAACTGTTTTTT.